This T cell receptor (beta chain) appears in the sequencing data of a study of cytomegalovirus exposure and HLA in healthy donors. Study-wide findings and caveats: Rare TCR sequences predominated, though certain public TCRs were found in many donors.

Of note for this clone: What it binds is not known.

The CDR3 length is 13 residues. Losses at the gene ends were 10 bases for V and 4 bases for J; bases not matched to a gene: 9. Germline values: CDR1 SNHLY, CDR2 FYNNEI. Clones were sequenced by immunoSEQ multiplex PCR, and TCRdb holds only the in-frame ones, with some missing. Seen here are approximately 280,000 clones, roughly 88% observed once, and the top ten hold around 0.9%. The chain recombines TRBV2 with TRBJ2-7, with 8 positions matching TRBD1. The source material was PBMCs. The receptor was derived from a woman aged 18 to 35 in good health and CMV-seronegative. The CDR3 here is CATYQGARYEQYF. The CDR3, as DNA: TGTGCCACCTACCAGGGGGCGCGATACGAGCAGTACTTC.